The 30 T cell receptor beta chains reported below all come from one sample, sequenced in a study of blood T cell repertoires in COVID-19. Clones were read by immunoSEQ multiplex PCR, and TCRdb kept only the in-frame ones, dropping some. The table records about 280,000 clones, 85% of them present only once. Sequencing was carried out using PBMCs or T cells enriched from blood (not recorded which). All receptors derive from a woman aged 45 to 65 who had recovered from COVID-19.

This chain links TRBV5-3 with TRBJ1-5, with 7 bases identical to TRBD1. TRBV5-3 is sorted into the ORF group, with uncertain function. V lost 4 bases to trimming and J lost 1 base; unmatched junction nucleotides: 5. The length of the CDR3 is 15 residues. The CDR3 protein is CARSRGQRSNQPQHF. The CDR3 DNA reads as TGTGCCAGAAGCAGGGGACAGAGAAGCAATCAGCCCCAGCATTTT.

In the case of this clone: Sequence at one end of the junction differs from germline and may be a read error. V and J are TRBV19 and TRBJ1-1; tentatively, D is TRBD1 (5 bases). The CDR3 totals 11 residues. CDR1 and CDR2 from the germline V gene are LNHDA and SQIVND (reference sequence). Here the CDR3 DNA reads TGTGCCAGTAGTGAGGGACTGGAGGGCTGCTTT. This encodes CASSEGLEGCF.

This chain links TRBV10-2 with TRBJ1-2; TRBD1 matches at 10 bases. This CDR3 spans 13 amino acids. The germline gives CDR1 WSHSY, CDR2 SAAADI. Trimming at V came to 8 bases and at J to 6 bases, leaving 6 bases not matched to a gene. The CDR3 region has the DNA TGCGCCAGCTTCATGGGGACAGGGGATGGCTACACCTTC. It specifies CASFMGTGDGYTF.

The chain uses TRBV5-1 and TRBJ2-1; TRBD2 matches at 12 bases. CDR1 is SGHRS and CDR2 is YFSETQ in the germline V gene. The J segment lost 8 bases and the V segment lost 3 bases, leaving 6 bases of the junction unmatched. The CDR3 runs to 15 residues. DNA for the CDR3: TGCGCCAGCAGCTCTAGCGGGGGGGCTGGAGATGAGCAGTTCTTC. Translation: CASSSSGGAGDEQFF.

The chain has TRBV7-6 and TRBJ2-7; TRBD2 aligns across 10 bases. CDR1 is SGHVS, CDR2 FNYEAQ, per germline. V lost 0 bases, J lost 3 bases, and 5 bases stayed unmatched. The CDR3 extends over 16 amino acids. CDR3 sequence: CASSLASGLAVYEQYF. The DNA for the CDR3 is TGTGCCAGCAGCTTAGCTTCTGGACTAGCGGTCTACGAGCAGTACTTC.

This clone appeared a single time. The chain couples TRBV7-4 to TRBJ2-1; 11 nucleotides match TRBD2. Trimming removed 4 bases from V and 3 bases from J; junction bases left unmatched: 14. This CDR3 contains 19 residues. CDR1 and CDR2 (germline): SGHVT, SQSDAQ. For the CDR3, the DNA is TGTGCCAGCAGCTCACATAGCGGGAGGGGCATCGGGGACTACAATGAGCAGTTCTTC. This sequence encodes CASSSHSGRGIGDYNEQFF.

In DNA, the CDR3 is TGTGCCACCAGGTCCTCGTGGGGCGCCGATGGCTACACCTTC. This encodes CATRSSWGADGYTF. The chain links TRBV24-1 to TRBJ1-2; possibly TRBD1 for D (5 bases). The CDR3 sequence is 14 residues long. Trimming shortened V by 7 bases and J by 6 bases, and 17 bases separated the two germline ends. CDR1 is KGHDR and CDR2 is SFDVKD in the germline V gene.

This rearrangement joins TRBV30 to TRBJ1-2; D possibly corresponds to TRBD1 (5 bases). The CDR3 contains 13 residues. Germline lookup yields CDR1 GTSNPN and CDR2 SVGIG (reference sequence). V lost 3 bases and J 3 bases, leaving 11 bases between the germline ends. CDR3 sequence reads: CAWRVDMYYGYTF. CDR3 in DNA: TGTGCCTGGAGGGTGGACATGTACTATGGCTACACCTTC.

V and J are TRBV2 and TRBJ2-3, with TRBD2 as a possible D gene (5 bases). CDR1 is SNHLY, CDR2 FYNNEI, per germline. This CDR3 comprises 15 residues. V shed 8 bases and J shed 0 bases, with 15 bases lying between them. The CDR3 protein is CASVPTGISTDTQYF. The CDR3 region has the DNA TGTGCCAGCGTCCCGACGGGAATTAGCACAGATACGCAGTATTTT.

This chain connects TRBV5-1 to TRBJ1-2; 12 bases are a match to TRBD1. Germline CDR1 reads SGHRS; CDR2 reads YFSETQ. After removal of 3 bases from V and 7 bases from J, the junction contained 13 bases not matched to a gene. This CDR3 has 17 amino acids. The CDR3 region has the DNA TGCGCCAGCAGCTCGACGGGACAGGGGGCATCCCCCGGTGGCTACACCTTC. Translating it yields CASSSTGQGASPGGYTF.

The chain links TRBV6-5 to TRBJ2-3; 14 positions match TRBD2. Per germline, CDR1 MNHEY and CDR2 SVGAGI. J gave up 4 bases and V 7 bases, and 4 bases lay outside the gene matches. This CDR3 has 15 amino acids. The CDR3 spells CASIGTSGSPDTQYF. DNA for the CDR3: TGTGCCAGCATAGGGACTAGCGGGAGCCCAGATACGCAGTATTTT.

This chain links TRBV12-3 or TRBV12-4 with TRBJ1-2; no definite D call. Trimming removed 3 bases from V and 4 bases from J, with 9 bases in between. This CDR3 spans 13 amino acids. CDR3: CASSLAGIYGYTF. In nucleotides, the CDR3 is TGTGCCAGCAGTTTGGCCGGGATCTATGGCTACACCTTC.

J is TRBJ1-4 and V is TRBV19; tentatively, D is TRBD1 (6 bases). The ends were cut back, 5 bases at V and 5 bases at J, with 15 bases in the middle. Germline V gene data show CDR1 as LNHDA and CDR2 as SQIVND (reference sequence). This CDR3 has 15 amino acids. DNA of the CDR3: TGTGCCAGTAGTCCCCGAGGGGGAAGAAATGAAAAACTGTTTTTT. Translation gives CASSPRGGRNEKLFF. Supplemented by reference TRBV19 and TRBJ1-4, the full variable domain reads DGGITQSPKYLFRKEGQNVTLSCEQNLNHDAMYWYRQDPGQGLRLIYYSQIVNDFQKGDIAEGYSVSREKKESFPLTVTSAQKNPTAFYLCASSPRGGRNEKLFFGSGTQLSVL.

The chain uses TRBV30 and TRBJ2-4; D is uncertain. CDR1 and CDR2 (germline): GTSNPN, SVGIG (reference sequence). The CDR3 runs to 11 residues. Trimming took off 2 bases at V and 8 bases at J, with 7 bases between the two ends. CDR3 sequence: CAWSNRDIQYF. The DNA of the CDR3 is TGTGCCTGGAGTAACCGGGACATTCAGTACTTC.

J is TRBJ1-2 and V is TRBV18; D is uncertain. Germline V gene lookup returns CDR1 KGHSH and CDR2 LQKENI. Deletions cut 3 bases from V and 0 bases from J, with 8 bases between. The CDR3 runs 14 residues. The CDR3 is CASSPTTTNYGYTF. Here the CDR3 DNA reads TGTGCCAGCTCACCTACGACAACTAACTATGGCTACACCTTC.

The V and J genes are TRBV5-1 and TRBJ2-1; possible D gene TRBD2, 5 bases. Germline V lookup: CDR1 SGHRS, CDR2 YFSETQ. This CDR3 contains 13 residues. V was clipped by 0 bases and J by 8 bases, with 9 bases between them. The CDR3 is CASSLGRTDEQFF. CDR3 nucleotides: TGCGCCAGCAGCTTGGGACGGACTGATGAGCAGTTCTTC.

A few counts support this clone. This chain connects TRBV5-6 to TRBJ1-3; D uncertain. Germline V gene lookup returns CDR1 SGHDT and CDR2 YYEEEE. The CDR3 covers 18 residues. Trimming pared 0 bases from V and 1 base from J, leaving 17 bases between. CDR3 nucleotide sequence: TGTGCCAGCAGCTTGGCACAGAGACCGCCTCTTTCTGGAAACACCATATATTTT. Translation gives CASSLAQRPPLSGNTIYF.

The chain combines TRBV5-1 with TRBJ1-6; D remains ambiguous. Germline CDR1 and CDR2: SGHRS and YFSETQ. The CDR3 consists of 14 residues. V lost 0 bases and J 5 bases, leaving 6 bases between the germline ends. CDR3: CASSLVRDNSPLHF. The CDR3 DNA follows: TGCGCCAGCAGCTTGGTACGGGATAATTCACCCCTCCACTTT.

The chain links TRBV6-5 to TRBJ1-5; no firm D call. This CDR3 region has 13 residues. Per germline, CDR1 MNHEY and CDR2 SVGAGI. Trimming shortened V by 6 bases and J by 4 bases, and 10 bases separated the two germline ends. Here the CDR3 DNA reads TGTGCCAGCAGCTTTAGTCCAAATCAGCCCCAGCATTTT. The encoded protein is CASSFSPNQPQHF.

J is TRBJ1-2 and V is TRBV29-1; 9 bases match TRBD1. Germline V gene data show CDR1 as SQVTM and CDR2 as ANQGSEA. The CDR3 is made up of 15 amino acids. V gave up 2 bases and J gave up 1 base; unmatched junction bases: 5. Here the CDR3 DNA reads TGCAGCGTTGAACCCTACAGGGGGCATAACTATGGCTACACCTTC. It is translated as CSVEPYRGHNYGYTF.

The V call is TRBV19, the J call TRBJ2-1; 7 bases line up with TRBD1. The CDR3 contains 15 residues. With 5 bases clipped from V and 3 bases from J, the junction kept 7 bases outside the gene matches. The germline V gene encodes CDR1 LNHDA and CDR2 SQIVND (reference sequence). CDR3 loop: CASSADRDSYNEQFF. For the CDR3, the DNA is TGTGCCAGTAGTGCAGACCGGGACAGCTACAATGAGCAGTTCTTC.

The chain employs TRBV29-1 and TRBJ1-1; D possibly corresponds to TRBD1 (6 bases). CDR1 SQVTM and CDR2 ANQGSEA come from the germline V gene. The V gene lost 5 bases and the J gene lost 2 bases, with 12 bases spanning the gap. This CDR3 has 13 amino acids. The CDR3 bases are TGCAGCGTTTCTGCCAGGGGAAACACTGAAGCTTTCTTT. It translates to CSVSARGNTEAFF.

The V and J genes are TRBV19 and TRBJ1-4, with TRBD1 matching over 7 bases. V dropped 6 bases and J dropped 2; count of bases not matched to a gene: 3. Germline V gene sequence: CDR1 LNHDA, CDR2 SQIVND (reference sequence). This CDR3 is 14 amino acids long. CDR3 region: CASRQGTTNEKLFF. The CDR3 region has the DNA TGTGCCAGTAGACAGGGGACCACTAATGAAAAACTGTTTTTT. Looking up the rest from reference TRBV19 and TRBJ1-4 gives the full variable domain: DGGITQSPKYLFRKEGQNVTLSCEQNLNHDAMYWYRQDPGQGLRLIYYSQIVNDFQKGDIAEGYSVSREKKESFPLTVTSAQKNPTAFYLCASRQGTTNEKLFFGSGTQLSVL.

The chain recombines TRBV30 with TRBJ1-1, with D unresolved. The germline CDR1 and CDR2 sequences are GTSNPN and SVGIG (reference sequence). V was shortened by 3 bases and J by 1 base, with 6 bases between the two germline ends. This CDR3 has 12 residues. This CDR3 reads CAWSQANTEAFF. Written as DNA, the CDR3 is TGTGCCTGGAGCCAGGCGAACACTGAAGCTTTCTTT.

The V gene is TRBV6-5, the J gene TRBJ1-2; TRBD1 might be the D (5 bases). Trimming cost V 6 bases and J 1 base, with 9 bases left between them. This CDR3 comprises 13 residues. Germline values: CDR1 MNHEY, CDR2 SVGAGI. This CDR3 reads CASSKGYNYGYTF. CDR3 DNA sequence: TGTGCCAGCAGCAAGGGGTATAACTATGGCTACACCTTC.

The chain links TRBV28 to TRBJ1-4; D is undetermined. The V gene's germline CDR1 is MDHEN and CDR2 SYDVKM. V lost 4 bases, J lost 7 bases, and 22 bases lay in between. The CDR3 spans 17 residues. In nucleotides, the CDR3 is TGTGCCAGCAGTTCGGCCTCCGCGGAGGTCTCGGGTGAAAAACTGTTTTTT. Translated: CASSSASAEVSGEKLFF.

The chain couples TRBV2 to TRBJ2-3; TRBD2 matches at 12 bases. The CDR3 runs to 14 residues. Germline CDR1 reads SNHLY; CDR2 reads FYNNEI. J was trimmed by 4 bases and V by 7 bases; bases with no gene match: 3. The CDR3 nucleotides are TGTGCCAGCAATCGACTAGCGGGAGCAGATACGCAGTATTTT. It encodes CASNRLAGADTQYF.

CDR3 residues: CASSHTDRVTQYF. The DNA for the CDR3 is TGTGCCAGCAGCCATACAGACAGGGTTACGCAGTATTTT. The chain carries TRBV3-1 (or the pseudogene TRBV3-2) and TRBJ2-3, with TRBD1 matching over 7 bases. The CDR3 contains 13 residues. From germline, CDR1 is LGHDT and CDR2 YNNKEL (reference sequence). V lost 3 bases, J lost 8 bases, and 5 bases stayed unmatched.

J is TRBJ1-5 and V is TRBV4-2, with TRBD1 matching over 11 bases. Germline V gene lookup returns CDR1 LGHNA and CDR2 YNFKEQ. The length of the CDR3 is 16 residues. V lost 5 bases and J lost 5; bases outside the gene matches: 8. DNA of the CDR3: TGTGCCAGCAGCTTCGGGACAGGGGGGAATCATCAGCCCCAGCATTTT. This translates into CASSFGTGGNHQPQHF.

This clone was found a few times. V usage is TRBV7-8 and J usage is TRBJ1-3; TRBD1 might be the D (5 bases). The CDR3 loop spans 14 amino acids. Germline values: CDR1 SGHVS, CDR2 FQNEAQ. V was pared by 6 bases and J by 10 bases, with 19 bases between. The CDR3 here is CASRTAGSESTIYF. The CDR3 DNA follows: TGTGCCAGCAGGACAGCGGGCTCCGAAAGTACCATATATTTT.